These T cell receptor beta chains were read from a single sample in a study of naive and memory T cell subsets. Each CDR3 protein is one row after TCRdb ran MiXCR on the UMI-ligation and nested PCR reads. Counted here are about 120,000 distinct CDR3 sequences, around 35% occurring once; the ten biggest clones make up 0.75% to 1%. The source material was central memory CD4+ T cells from blood. The origin of the receptors is a human donor in good health. Both conserved end residues are part of each CDR3. A D gene is named only where the DNA matches it firmly. Not every row has a clone size; where given, it reads once, few, many or a size class.

clone_size j_call d_call v_call cdr3_aa cdr3_nt
. TRBJ2-7 TRBD1 TRBV28 CASSIQGREQYF TGTGCCAGCAGTATACAGGGGCGCGAGCAGTACTTC
. TRBJ2-7 . TRBV6-5 CASSPEKGLYEQYF TGTGCCAGCTCCCCTGAAAAGGGACTTTACGAGCAGTACTTC
few TRBJ1-1 . TRBV13 CASSFPTRQSNTEAFF TGTGCCAGCAGCTTCCCCACTAGACAGAGTAACACTGAAGCTTTCTTT
few TRBJ1-3 . TRBV6-5 CASSPLQGSTSGNTIYF TGTGCCAGCAGTCCTCTACAGGGTTCTACTTCTGGAAACACCATATATTTT
. TRBJ1-2 TRBD1 TRBV28 CASSLDRGLGYTF TGTGCCAGCAGTTTAGACAGGGGGCTCGGCTACACCTTC
. TRBJ1-2 TRBD1 TRBV18 CASSPSAGGFLYGYTF TGTGCCAGCTCACCATCGGCAGGGGGCTTCCTCTATGGCTACACCTTC
. TRBJ2-5 . TRBV12-3/TRBV12-4 CASSLSKGETQYF TGTGCCAGCAGTTTATCCAAAGGAGAGACCCAGTACTTC
few TRBJ2-3 TRBD2 TRBV7-8 CASSGSGRVKGSQYF TGTGCCAGCAGCGGTAGCGGGAGAGTGAAGGGATCGCAGTATTTT
few TRBJ2-7 . TRBV6-1 CASSEQRSYEQYF TGTGCCAGCAGTGAACAGAGGTCCTACGAGCAGTACTTC
. TRBJ2-3 TRBD2 TRBV20-1 CSASFAAGGRDTQYF TGCAGTGCTAGTTTTGCTGCGGGAGGGCGGGATACGCAGTATTTT
. TRBJ1-6 . TRBV19 CASSIARTDHRGSPLHF TGTGCCAGTAGTATAGCCCGGACGGATCATAGGGGGTCACCCCTCCACTTT
. TRBJ1-5 . TRBV27 CASSLKGWNSQPQHF TGTGCCAGCAGTTTGAAGGGGTGGAATAGTCAGCCCCAGCATTTT
few TRBJ2-7 . TRBV6-1 CASSELFDREDEQYF TGTGCCAGCAGTGAACTTTTCGACAGGGAGGACGAGCAGTACTTC
. TRBJ1-5 . TRBV6-6 CASREAGGNQPQHF TGTGCCAGCAGGGAAGCAGGTGGCAATCAGCCCCAGCATTTT
. TRBJ1-2 . TRBV10-2 CATLAPDAAYF TGCGCCACGCTTGCCCCCGACGCCGCCTACTTC
. TRBJ1-5 . TRBV28 CASSLGPLQPQHF TGTGCCAGCAGTTTGGGACCCCTTCAGCCCCAGCATTTT
. TRBJ2-7 TRBD2 TRBV6-1 CASSDLAGAPYEQYF TGTGCCAGCAGTGACCTAGCGGGAGCCCCCTACGAGCAGTACTTC
few TRBJ2-7 . TRBV3-1 CASSQDFGAGLEQYF TGTGCCAGCAGCCAAGATTTTGGGGCCGGGCTCGAGCAGTACTTC
few TRBJ2-7 TRBD2 TRBV20-1 CSARDLGTNVYEQYF TGCAGTGCTAGAGATCTTGGGACTAACGTCTACGAGCAGTACTTC
. TRBJ2-5 . TRBV3-1 CASSRAQGEGETQYF TGTGCCAGCAGCCGCGCACAGGGTGAGGGGGAGACCCAGTACTTC